The text below deals with one T cell receptor beta chain. The antigen is unknown. Sequencing used immunoSEQ multiplex PCR; TCRdb keeps in-frame clones, though not all of them. Altogether around 2,800 clones are present, about a quarter being singletons, with the ten largest covering 9.5% to 12%. The entry originates in a study of T cells in localized non-small cell lung cancer. General study findings and limits: Without multi-region sequencing, intratumor heterogeneity could not be excluded. Greater T cell density in blood accompanied longer overall survival. The study detected a median about 60 of the top 100 tumor clones in adjacent lung.

V lost 1 base and J 1 base, leaving 1 base between the germline ends. The CDR3 consists of 13 residues. CDR1 is KGHSH and CDR2 is LQKENI in the germline V gene. The chain is built from TRBV18 and TRBJ1-4; no reliable D call. The clonotype comes from a female donor over 55 with stage I lung adenocarcinoma. Sequenced material: lung tumor tissue, taken before any cancer treatment. This chain's CDR3 is CASSPRTNEKLFF. Written as DNA, the CDR3 is TGTGCCAGCTCACCACGAACTAATGAAAAACTGTTTTTT.